This T cell receptor beta chain originates from a study of blood T cell repertoires in COVID-19. Turning to the study itself: Material from acute and convalescent COVID-19 was sourced from the United States, Italy and Spain. Sources were T cells, B-cell-depleted T cells, or PBMCs; the material itself was cDNA or gDNA.

This clone was detected a few times. In the authors' methods: Amplification with reference gene primers provided the estimates of nucleated cell counts. Assay: immunoSEQ multiplex PCR; the TCRdb copy retains only in-frame clones and omits some. V and J calls and clone size follow that table, whereas D and trimming were derived from the DNA. This table holds approximately 140,000 clones, roughly 79% found once. The V gene lost 1 base and the J gene lost 4 bases, with 11 bases spanning the gap. Germline loops: CDR1 SGHTA, CDR2 FQGNSA. The CDR3 is 15 amino acids. Specimen: peripheral blood. This clonotype was obtained from a human donor with acute or convalescent COVID-19. The donor label of this sample is uncertain. This rearrangement joins TRBV7-2 to TRBJ2-4; D call uncertain. The CDR3 bases are TGTGCCAGCAGCTTAGGCGAGCGCTTAAAAAACATTCAGTACTTC. Its protein is CASSLGERLKNIQYF.